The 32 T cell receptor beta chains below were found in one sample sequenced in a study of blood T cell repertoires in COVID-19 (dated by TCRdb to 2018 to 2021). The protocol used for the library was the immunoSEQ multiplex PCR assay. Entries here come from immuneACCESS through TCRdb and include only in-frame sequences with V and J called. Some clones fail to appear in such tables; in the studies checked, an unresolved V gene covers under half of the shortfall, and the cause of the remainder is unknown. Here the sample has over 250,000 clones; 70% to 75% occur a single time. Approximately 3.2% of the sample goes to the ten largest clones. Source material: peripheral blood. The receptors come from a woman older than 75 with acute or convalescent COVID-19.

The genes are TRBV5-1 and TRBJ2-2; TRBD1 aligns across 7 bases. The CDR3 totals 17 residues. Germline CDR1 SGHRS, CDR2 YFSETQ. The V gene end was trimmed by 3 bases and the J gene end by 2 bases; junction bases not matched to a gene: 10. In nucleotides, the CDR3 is TGCGCCAGCAGCTCCACCCACAGGGGATTCAACACCGGGGAGCTGTTTTTT. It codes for CASSSTHRGFNTGELFF.

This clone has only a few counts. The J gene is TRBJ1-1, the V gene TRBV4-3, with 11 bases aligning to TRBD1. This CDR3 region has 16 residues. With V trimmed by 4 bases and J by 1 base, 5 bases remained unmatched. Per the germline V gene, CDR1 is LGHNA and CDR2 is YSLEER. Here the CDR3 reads CASSRSGQGANTEAFF. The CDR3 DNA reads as TGCGCCAGCAGCCGTAGCGGACAGGGGGCGAACACTGAAGCTTTCTTT.

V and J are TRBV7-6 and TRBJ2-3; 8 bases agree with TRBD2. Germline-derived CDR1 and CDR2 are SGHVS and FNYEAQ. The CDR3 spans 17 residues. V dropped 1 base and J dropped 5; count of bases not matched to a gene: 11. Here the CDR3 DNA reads TGTGCCAGCAGCTTAGGGGGATCAGCGGGAGTCTTAGATACGCAGTATTTT. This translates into CASSLGGSAGVLDTQYF.

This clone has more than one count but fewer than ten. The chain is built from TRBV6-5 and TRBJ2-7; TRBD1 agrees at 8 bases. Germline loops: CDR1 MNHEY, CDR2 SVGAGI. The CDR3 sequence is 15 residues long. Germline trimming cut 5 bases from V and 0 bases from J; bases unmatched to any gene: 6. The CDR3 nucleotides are TGTGCCAGCAGTCCGAGGACAGGGAGCTCCTACGAGCAGTACTTC. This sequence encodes CASSPRTGSSYEQYF.

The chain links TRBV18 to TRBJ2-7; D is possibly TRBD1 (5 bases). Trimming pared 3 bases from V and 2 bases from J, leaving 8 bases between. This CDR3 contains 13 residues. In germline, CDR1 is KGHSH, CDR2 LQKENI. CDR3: CASSPYRTYEQYF. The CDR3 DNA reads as TGTGCCAGCTCACCCTACAGGACCTACGAGCAGTACTTC.

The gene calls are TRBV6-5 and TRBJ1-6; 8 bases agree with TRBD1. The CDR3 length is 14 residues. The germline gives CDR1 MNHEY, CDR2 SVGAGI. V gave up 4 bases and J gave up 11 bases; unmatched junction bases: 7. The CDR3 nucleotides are TGTGCCAGCAGTTTTTACAGGGGGTATCCACCCCTCCACTTT. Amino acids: CASSFYRGYPPLHF.

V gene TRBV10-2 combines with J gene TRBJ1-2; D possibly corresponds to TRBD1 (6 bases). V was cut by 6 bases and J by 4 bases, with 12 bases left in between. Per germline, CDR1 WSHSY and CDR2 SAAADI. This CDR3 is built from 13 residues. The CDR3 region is CASRLQGGYGYTF. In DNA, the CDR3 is TGCGCCAGCAGATTACAGGGTGGCTATGGCTACACCTTC.

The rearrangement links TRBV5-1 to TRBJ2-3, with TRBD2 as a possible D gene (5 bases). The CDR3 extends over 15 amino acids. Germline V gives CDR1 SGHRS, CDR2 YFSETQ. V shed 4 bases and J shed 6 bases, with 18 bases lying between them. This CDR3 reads CASSLQAVTGDTQYF. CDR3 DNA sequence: TGCGCCAGCAGCCTACAAGCGGTCACCGGGGATACGCAGTATTTT.

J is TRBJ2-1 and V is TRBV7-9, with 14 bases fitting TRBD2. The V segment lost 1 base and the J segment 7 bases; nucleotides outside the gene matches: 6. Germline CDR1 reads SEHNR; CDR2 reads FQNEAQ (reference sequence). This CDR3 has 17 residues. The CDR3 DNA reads TGTGCCAGCAGCTTAGATCCGGGACTAGCGGGGGTAAATGAGCAGTTCTTC. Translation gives CASSLDPGLAGVNEQFF.

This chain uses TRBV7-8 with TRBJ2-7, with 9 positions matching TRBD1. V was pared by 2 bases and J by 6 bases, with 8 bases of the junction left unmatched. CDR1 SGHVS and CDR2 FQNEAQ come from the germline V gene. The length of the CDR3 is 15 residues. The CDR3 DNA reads TGTGCCAGCAGCTTACATACCGGGACAGGGTCCGAGCAGTACTTC. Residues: CASSLHTGTGSEQYF.

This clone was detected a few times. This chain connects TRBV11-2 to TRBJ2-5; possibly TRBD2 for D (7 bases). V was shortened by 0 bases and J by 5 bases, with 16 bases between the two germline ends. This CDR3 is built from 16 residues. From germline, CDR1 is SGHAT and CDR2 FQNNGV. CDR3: CASSLETGRRGETQYF. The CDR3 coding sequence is TGTGCCAGCAGCTTAGAGACAGGAAGGCGGGGGGAGACCCAGTACTTC.

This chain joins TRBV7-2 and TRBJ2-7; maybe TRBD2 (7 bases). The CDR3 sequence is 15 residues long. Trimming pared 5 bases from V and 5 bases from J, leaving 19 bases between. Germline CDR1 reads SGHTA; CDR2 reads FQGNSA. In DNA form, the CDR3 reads TGTGCCAGCAGCCCGGTGGGGGGGGGCCTCCACGAGCAGTACTTC. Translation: CASSPVGGGLHEQYF.

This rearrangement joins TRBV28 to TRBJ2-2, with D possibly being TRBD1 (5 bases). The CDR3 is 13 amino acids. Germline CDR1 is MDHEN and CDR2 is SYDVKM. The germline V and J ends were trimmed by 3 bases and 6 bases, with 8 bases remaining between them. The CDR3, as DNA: TGTGCCAGCAGTTTTATACAGGCCGGGGAGCTGTTTTTT. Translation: CASSFIQAGELFF.

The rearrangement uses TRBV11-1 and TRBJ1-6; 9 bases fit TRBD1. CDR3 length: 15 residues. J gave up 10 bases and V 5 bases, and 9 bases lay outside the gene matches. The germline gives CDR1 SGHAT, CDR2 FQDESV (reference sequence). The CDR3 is CASSVYRGLWSPLHF. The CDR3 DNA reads TGTGCCAGCAGCGTGTACAGGGGGCTATGGTCACCCCTCCACTTT.

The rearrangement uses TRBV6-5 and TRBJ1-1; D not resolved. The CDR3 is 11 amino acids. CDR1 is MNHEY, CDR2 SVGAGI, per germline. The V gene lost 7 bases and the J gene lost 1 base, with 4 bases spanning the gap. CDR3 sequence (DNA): TGTGCCAGCACTTCGAACACTGAAGCTTTCTTT. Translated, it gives CASTSNTEAFF.

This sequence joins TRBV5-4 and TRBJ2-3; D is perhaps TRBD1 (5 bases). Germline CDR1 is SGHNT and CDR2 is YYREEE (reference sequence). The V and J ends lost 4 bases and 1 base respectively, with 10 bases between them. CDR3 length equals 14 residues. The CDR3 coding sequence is TGTGCCAGCAGCACCTCGACAGGCACAGATACGCAGTATTTT. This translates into CASSTSTGTDTQYF.

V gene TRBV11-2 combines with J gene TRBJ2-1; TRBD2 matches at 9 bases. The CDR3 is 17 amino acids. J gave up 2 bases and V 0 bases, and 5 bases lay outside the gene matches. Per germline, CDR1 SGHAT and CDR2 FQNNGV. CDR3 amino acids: CASSLDTSGRPYNEQFF. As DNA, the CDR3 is TGTGCCAGCAGCTTAGATACGAGCGGGAGGCCCTACAATGAGCAGTTCTTC.

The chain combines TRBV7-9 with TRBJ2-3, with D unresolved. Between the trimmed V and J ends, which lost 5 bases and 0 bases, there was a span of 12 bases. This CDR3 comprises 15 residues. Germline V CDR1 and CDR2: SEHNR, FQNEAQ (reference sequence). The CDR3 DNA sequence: TGTGCCAGCAGCCGTCAGCGTCCTAGCACAGATACGCAGTATTTT. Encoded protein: CASSRQRPSTDTQYF.

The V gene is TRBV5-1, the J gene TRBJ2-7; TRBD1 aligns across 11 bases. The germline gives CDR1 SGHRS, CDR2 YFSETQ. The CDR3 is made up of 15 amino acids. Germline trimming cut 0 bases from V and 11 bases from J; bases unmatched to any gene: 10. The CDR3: CASSLGSRTGGQKYF. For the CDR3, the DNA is TGCGCCAGCAGCTTGGGCAGCAGGACAGGGGGCCAGAAGTACTTC.

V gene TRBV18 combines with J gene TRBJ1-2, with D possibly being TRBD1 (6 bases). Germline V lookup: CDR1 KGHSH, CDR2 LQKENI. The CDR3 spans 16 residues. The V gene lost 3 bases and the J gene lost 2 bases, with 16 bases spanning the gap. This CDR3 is CASSPFTGGGNYGYTF. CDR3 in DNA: TGTGCCAGCTCACCCTTCACGGGGGGGGGCAACTATGGCTACACCTTC.

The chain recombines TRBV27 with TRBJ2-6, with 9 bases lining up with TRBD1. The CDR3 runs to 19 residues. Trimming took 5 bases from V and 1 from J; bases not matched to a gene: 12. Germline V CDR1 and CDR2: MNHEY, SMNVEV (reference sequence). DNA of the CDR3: TGTGCCAGCAGTCGAATCGGGGGGACAGGGCAATCTGGGGCCAACGTCCTGACTTTC. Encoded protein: CASSRIGGTGQSGANVLTF.

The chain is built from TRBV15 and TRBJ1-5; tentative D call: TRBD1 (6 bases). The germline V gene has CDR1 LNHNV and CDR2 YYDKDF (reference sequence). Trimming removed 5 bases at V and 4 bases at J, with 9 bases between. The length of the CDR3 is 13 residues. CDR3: CATSDQGNQPQHF. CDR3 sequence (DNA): TGTGCCACCAGCGACCAGGGGAATCAGCCCCAGCATTTT.

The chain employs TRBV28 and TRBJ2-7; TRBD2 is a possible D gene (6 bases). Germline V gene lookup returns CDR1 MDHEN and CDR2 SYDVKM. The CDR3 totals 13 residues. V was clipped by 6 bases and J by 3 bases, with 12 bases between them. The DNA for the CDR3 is TGTGCCAGCAGGGGAGGCAGACTCTACGAGCAGTACTTC. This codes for CASRGGRLYEQYF.

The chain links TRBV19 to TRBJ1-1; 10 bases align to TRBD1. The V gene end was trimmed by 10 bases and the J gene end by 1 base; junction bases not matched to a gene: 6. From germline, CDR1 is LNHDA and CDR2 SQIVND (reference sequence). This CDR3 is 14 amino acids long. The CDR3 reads CATRQGAKNTEAFF. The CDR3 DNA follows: TGTGCCACTAGACAGGGGGCGAAGAACACTGAAGCTTTCTTT.

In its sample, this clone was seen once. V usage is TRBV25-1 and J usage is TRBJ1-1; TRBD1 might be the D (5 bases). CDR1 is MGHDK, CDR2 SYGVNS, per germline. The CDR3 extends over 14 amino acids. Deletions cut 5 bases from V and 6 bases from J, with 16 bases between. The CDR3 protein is CASSQGIRAAEAFF. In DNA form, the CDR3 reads TGTGCCAGCAGTCAGGGTATCCGGGCGGCTGAAGCTTTCTTT.

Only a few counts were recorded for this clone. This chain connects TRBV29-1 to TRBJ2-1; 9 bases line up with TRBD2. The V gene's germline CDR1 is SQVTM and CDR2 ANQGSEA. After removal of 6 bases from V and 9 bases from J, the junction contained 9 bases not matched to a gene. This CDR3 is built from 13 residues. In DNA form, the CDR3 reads TGCAGCGTCCGCCGCGGGGGGGCGGTTGAGCAGTTCTTC. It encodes CSVRRGGAVEQFF.

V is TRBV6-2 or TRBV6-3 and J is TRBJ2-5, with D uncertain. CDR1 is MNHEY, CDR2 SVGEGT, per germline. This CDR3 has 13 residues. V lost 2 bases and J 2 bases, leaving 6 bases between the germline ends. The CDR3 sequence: CASSYVFQETQYF. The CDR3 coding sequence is TGTGCCAGCAGTTACGTCTTTCAAGAGACCCAGTACTTC.

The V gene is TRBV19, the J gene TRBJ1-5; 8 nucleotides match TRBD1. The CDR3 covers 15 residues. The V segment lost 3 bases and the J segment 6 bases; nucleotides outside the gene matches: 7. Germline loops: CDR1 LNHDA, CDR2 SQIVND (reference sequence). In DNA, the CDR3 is TGTGCCAGTAGTATTCAATCAGGGGGCGGTCAGCCCCAGCATTTT. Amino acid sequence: CASSIQSGGGQPQHF.

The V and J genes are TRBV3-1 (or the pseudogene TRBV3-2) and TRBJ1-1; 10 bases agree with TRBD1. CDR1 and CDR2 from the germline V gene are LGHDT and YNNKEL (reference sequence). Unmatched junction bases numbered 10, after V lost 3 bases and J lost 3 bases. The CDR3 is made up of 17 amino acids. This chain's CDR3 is CASSQVGQGVGYTEAFF. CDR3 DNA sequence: TGTGCCAGCAGCCAGGTAGGACAGGGGGTAGGTTACACTGAAGCTTTCTTT.

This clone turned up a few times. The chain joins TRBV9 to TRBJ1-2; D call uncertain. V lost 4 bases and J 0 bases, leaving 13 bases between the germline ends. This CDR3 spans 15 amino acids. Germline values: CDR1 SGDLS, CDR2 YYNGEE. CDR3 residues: CASSPQPEANYGYTF. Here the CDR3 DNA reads TGTGCCAGCAGCCCCCAGCCCGAGGCTAACTATGGCTACACCTTC.

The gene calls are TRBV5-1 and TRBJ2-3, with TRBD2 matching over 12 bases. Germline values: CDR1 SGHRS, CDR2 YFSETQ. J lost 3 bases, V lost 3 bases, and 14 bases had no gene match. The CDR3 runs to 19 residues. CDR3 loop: CASSSPPSGRAKRTDTQYF. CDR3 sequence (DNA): TGCGCCAGCAGCTCCCCCCCTAGCGGGAGGGCCAAGAGGACAGATACGCAGTATTTT.

The CDR3 bases are TGTGCCGGGTCAGGACAGGCGAACTTGGGGGTTGGCTACACCTTC. It is translated as CAGSGQANLGVGYTF. This chain uses TRBV7-9 with TRBJ1-2; 7 nucleotides align to TRBD1. In germline, CDR1 is SEHNR, CDR2 FQNEAQ (reference sequence). CDR3 length equals 15 residues. Germline trimming cut 11 bases from V and 7 bases from J; bases unmatched to any gene: 19.